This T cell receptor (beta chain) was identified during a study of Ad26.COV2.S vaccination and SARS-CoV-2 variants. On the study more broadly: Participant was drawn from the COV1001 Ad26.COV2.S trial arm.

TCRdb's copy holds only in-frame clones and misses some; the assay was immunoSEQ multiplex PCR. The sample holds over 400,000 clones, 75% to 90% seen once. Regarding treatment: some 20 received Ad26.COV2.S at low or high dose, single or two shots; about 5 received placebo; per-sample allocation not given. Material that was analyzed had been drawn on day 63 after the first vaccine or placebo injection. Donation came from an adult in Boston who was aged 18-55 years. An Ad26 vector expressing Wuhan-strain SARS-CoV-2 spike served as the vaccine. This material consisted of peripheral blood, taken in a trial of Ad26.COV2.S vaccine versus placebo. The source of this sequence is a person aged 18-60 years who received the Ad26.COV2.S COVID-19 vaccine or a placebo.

DNA for the CDR3: TGTGCCACCAGCAATAGGGAAGGATATGGCTACACCTTC. Protein product: CATSNREGYGYTF. The chain uses TRBV15 and TRBJ1-2; D uncertain. Germline V gene data show CDR1 as LNHNV and CDR2 as YYDKDF (reference sequence). V lost 4 bases and J lost 5, with 11 bases in between. The CDR3 extends over 13 amino acids.